The present entry profiles one T cell receptor beta chain with its context. Trimming took off 1 base at V and 8 bases at J, with 20 bases between the two ends. CDR1 SEHNR and CDR2 FQNEAQ come from the germline V gene (reference sequence). The CDR3 contains 16 residues. The sample is drawn from a study of T cell responses to AZD1222 COVID-19 vaccine. Samples with a second dose at about 4 or about 12 weeks were pooled together. Assay used: immunoSEQ multiplex PCR; TCRdb lists only in-frame clones, some missing. The repertoire holds about 140,000 clones, with approximately 92% as singletons. The sequences come from peripheral blood, collected 28 days after the second AZD1222 dose. The receptor was derived from an adult who received the AZD1222 COVID-19 vaccine. J is TRBJ1-2 and V is TRBV7-9; no firm D call. In DNA form, the CDR3 reads TGTGCCAGCAGCTTAGGAAGTAATGGGAGGGTAACCGGCTACACCTTC. Protein: CASSLGSNGRVTGYTF. Complete variable domain (other parts from reference TRBV7-9 and TRBJ1-2): DTGVSQNPRHKITKRGQNVTFRCDPISEHNRLYWYRQTLGQGPEFLTYFQNEAQLEKSRLLSDRFSAERPKGSFSTLEIQRTEQGDSAMYLCASSLGSNGRVTGYTFGSGTRLTVV.